These 7 T cell receptor beta chains were all obtained from the same sample, sequenced in a study of identical twins. MiXCR was run by TCRdb on the 5' RACE reads, yielding one entry per CDR3 protein. The sample records a few hundred thousand distinct CDR3 sequences, about 8% being singletons. The same data also contributed to another study, on yellow fever vaccine responses in identical twins.

Sequenced: CD8+ T cells sorted from blood. The origin of the receptors is a woman younger than 35 in good health.

The rearrangement links TRBV6-2 or TRBV6-3 to TRBJ2-1; D call uncertain. CDR3 length: 16 residues. Germline assignment: CDR1 MNHEY and CDR2 SVGEGT. Trimming stripped 2 bases from V and 0 bases from J, with 11 bases between. The CDR3: CASSYRLGSSYNEQFF. The CDR3, as DNA: TGTGCCAGCAGTTACCGATTGGGAAGCTCCTACAATGAGCAGTTCTTC.

With respect to this clonotype: Being one base from a much bigger clone, this may be a read error. V gene TRBV3-1 combines with J gene TRBJ2-5, with a possible D match to TRBD1 (6 bases). There are 14 residues in the CDR3. The germline CDR1 and CDR2 sequences are LGHDT and YNNKEL (reference sequence). The CDR3 is CARSQSDSQETQYF. Here the CDR3 DNA reads TGTGCCAGAAGCCAATCGGACAGTCAAGAGACCCAGTACTTC.

This clonotype was observed a few times. The chain has TRBV11-2 and TRBJ2-3; D unclear. Trimming took off 0 bases at V and 4 bases at J, with 14 bases between the two ends. The CDR3 consists of 16 residues. CDR1 and CDR2 from the germline V gene are SGHAT and FQNNGV. The CDR3 DNA sequence: TGTGCCAGCAGCTTAGATGTGAGACTCGGTCCAGATACGCAGTATTTT. Translating gives CASSLDVRLGPDTQYF.

This clonotype was recorded many times. V usage is TRBV12-3 or TRBV12-4 and J usage is TRBJ2-7; D possibly corresponds to TRBD2 (6 bases). The CDR3 is 16 residues long. Trimming shortened V by 1 base and J by 3 bases, and 16 bases separated the two germline ends. CDR3 in amino acids: CASSLGFGTFVYEQYF. CDR3 DNA: TGTGCCAGCAGTTTAGGTTTCGGGACTTTCGTCTACGAGCAGTACTTC.

This clonotype was seen at least ten times. This sequence joins TRBV27 and TRBJ2-3; D may be TRBD2 (5 bases). The V end lost 2 bases, the J end lost 6 bases, and 9 bases lay between the germline ends. This CDR3 is built from 13 residues. Germline V gives CDR1 MNHEY, CDR2 SMNVEV (reference sequence). The CDR3 DNA follows: TGTGCCAGCAGTTTACGAGGGTTCGATACGCAGTATTTT. This codes for CASSLRGFDTQYF.

CDR3 loop: CARQGQGASSYEQYF. The CDR3, as DNA: TGTGCCAGACAAGGACAGGGGGCCAGCTCCTACGAGCAGTACTTC. The chain carries TRBV2 and TRBJ2-7, with 11 bases fitting TRBD1. This CDR3 is built from 15 residues. From germline, CDR1 is SNHLY and CDR2 FYNNEI. Germline trimming cut 9 bases from V and 0 bases from J; bases unmatched to any gene: 7. Full variable domain (missing parts from reference TRBV2 and TRBJ2-7): EPEVTQTPSHQVTQMGQEVILRCVPISNHLYFYWYRQILGQKVEFLVSFYNNEISEKSEIFDDQFSVERPDGSNFTLKIRSTKLEDSAMYFCARQGQGASSYEQYFGPGTRLTVT.

This clonotype was counted at least ten times. The V and J genes are TRBV5-1 and TRBJ2-7; no definite D call. Trimming stripped 0 bases from V and 2 bases from J, with 9 bases between. Germline V gene sequence: CDR1 SGHRS, CDR2 YFSETQ. This CDR3 contains 14 residues. The CDR3 here is CASSLERRAYEQYF. In DNA form, the CDR3 reads TGCGCCAGCAGCTTGGAAAGAAGGGCCTACGAGCAGTACTTC.